Below, 10 T cell receptor beta chains from the same sample are listed, as sequenced in a study of human T cells and chemical hapten exposure (dated by TCRdb to the early 2020s). In the paper's terms, the time point label means: patch test 1, 2 weeks after DPC sensitization. Read against the paper, the sample's treatment or condition label means: therapeutic diphenylcyclopropenone sensitization with weekly scalp DPC. Library prep was done by RACE. TCRdb lists the instrument as NextSeq 500. The public reads were quality trimmed at Q25 with fastp and then assembled into clones with MiXCR by TCRdb, keeping productive beta chains. Each CDR3 protein appears once, grouped with its most common genes and DNA. This sample comprises about 99,000 distinct CDR3 sequences, roughly 12% of them detected only once. Less than 2.5% of the sample rests with the top ten. Sequencing used whole blood, obtained in connection with sensitization to the hapten diphenylcyclopropenone (DPC). These TCRs come from a woman between 35 and 50 years old with alopecia areata. Some clones in this sample may be carry-over from other donors' samples.

In this sample, this clonotype turned up a few times. The V and J genes are TRBV7-2 and TRBJ2-3; 8 nucleotides line up with TRBD1. The germline gives CDR1 SGHTA, CDR2 FQGNSA. J gave up 6 bases and V 2 bases, and 13 bases lay outside the gene matches. The CDR3 totals 17 residues. The CDR3 nucleotides read TGTGCCAGCAGCTTACAGGGGGCCAGATTGGGACTGGATACGCAGTATTTT. Encoded protein: CASSLQGARLGLDTQYF.

The genes are TRBV29-1 and TRBJ2-1; the D is unclear. Germline CDR1 reads SQVTM; CDR2 reads ANQGSEA. The CDR3 totals 10 residues. The V and J ends lost 7 bases and 7 bases respectively, with 8 bases between them. The CDR3: CSGGWNEQFF. CDR3 DNA: TGCAGCGGTGGATGGAATGAGCAGTTCTTC.

The rearrangement links TRBV9 to TRBJ1-1, with D perhaps TRBD1 (5 bases). Germline assignment: CDR1 SGDLS and CDR2 YYNGEE. Trimming shortened V by 8 bases and J by 6 bases, and 20 bases separated the two germline ends. This CDR3 is built from 14 residues. CDR3 residues: CARPSWGELAEAFF. CDR3 bases: TGTGCCAGACCCAGTTGGGGGGAGCTCGCTGAAGCTTTCTTT.

J is TRBJ2-2 and V is TRBV5-1, with 13 bases that match TRBD2. The germline CDR1 and CDR2 sequences are SGHRS and YFSETQ. The CDR3 runs 21 residues. The J segment lost 1 base and the V segment lost 0 bases, leaving 12 bases of the junction unmatched. The CDR3 spells CASSLDPMRTSGSQNTGELFF. The CDR3 DNA is TGCGCCAGCAGCTTGGATCCGATGCGGACTAGCGGGAGTCAGAACACCGGGGAGCTGTTTTTT.

The chain carries TRBV16 and TRBJ1-1; D remains ambiguous. Germline-derived CDR1 and CDR2 are KGHSY and FQNENV. The CDR3 has 14 amino acids. V was trimmed by 4 bases and J by 0 bases, leaving 9 bases between them. The CDR3 region is CASSLRRVNTEAFF. The CDR3 DNA reads TGTGCCAGCAGCCTAAGGAGGGTGAACACTGAAGCTTTCTTT.

This chain uses TRBV6-2 or TRBV6-3 with TRBJ2-4; the D call may be TRBD1 or TRBD2 (6 bases each). V was trimmed by 8 bases and J by 1 base, leaving 21 bases between them. Germline CDR1 reads MNHEY; CDR2 reads SVGEGT. The CDR3 is made up of 17 amino acids. This chain's CDR3 is CASRGTNAAMAKNIQYF. The CDR3 bases are TGTGCCAGCCGCGGGACAAACGCTGCGATGGCCAAAAACATTCAGTACTTC.

The genes are TRBV12-3 or TRBV12-4 and TRBJ1-5; TRBD1 matches at 7 bases. V was pared by 3 bases and J by 0 bases, with 2 bases of the junction left unmatched. The CDR3 extends over 15 amino acids. CDR3 bases: TGTGCCAGCAGTTTTTACAGGGGTAGCAATCAGCCCCAGCATTTT. It is translated as CASSFYRGSNQPQHF.

This clonotype was recorded many times. The gene calls are TRBV7-9 and TRBJ1-5; 7 positions agree with TRBD1. V trimming: 2 bases; J trimming: 4 bases; junction bases outside the gene matches: 2. Germline CDR1 SEHNR, CDR2 FQNEAQ (reference sequence). The CDR3 is 14 residues long. The CDR3 region is CASSLSRGNQPQHF. The CDR3 DNA sequence: TGTGCCAGCAGCTTATCCAGGGGGAATCAGCCCCAGCATTTT.

The count of this clonotype is one. The chain carries TRBV20-1 and TRBJ2-1, with 7 bases aligning to TRBD2. Unmatched junction bases numbered 4, after V lost 3 bases and J lost 2 bases. The V gene's germline CDR1 is DFQATT and CDR2 SNEGSKA (reference sequence). The CDR3 runs to 14 residues. CDR3 sequence reads: CSARRLAAYNEQFF. CDR3 coding DNA: TGCAGTGCTAGGAGGCTAGCGGCCTACAATGAGCAGTTCTTC.

This clonotype has ten or more counts. The chain recombines TRBV5-4 with TRBJ2-7, with 7 bases identical to TRBD1. Germline loops: CDR1 SGHNT, CDR2 YYREEE (reference sequence). There are 15 residues in the CDR3. The trim removed 1 base at V and 1 base at J, leaving 5 bases unmatched. For the CDR3, the DNA is TGTGCCAGCAGCTTGAGATTACAGGGGTCCTACGAGCAGTACTTC. Translated: CASSLRLQGSYEQYF.